The rows below give T cell receptor beta chains drawn from one sample of a study of blood T cells in healthy people across ages. TCRdb fed the 5' RACE reads into MiXCR, producing one record per CDR3 protein. The profile shows more than 1,000,000 distinct CDR3 sequences, 20% to 25% of them singletons. The sample was also reused in another study, on T cells of mothers and their children.

Sequencing was performed on blood. The origin of the receptors is a girl aged 2 to 9 in good health. CDR3s include the opening cysteine and the closing phenylalanine or tryptophan. The D gene is left open where the match is weak. Clone size is stated in some rows and not others, as once, few, many or a class when expanded.

J: TRBJ1-2; D: TRBD1; size: NA; V: TRBV7-9; CDR3: CASSFQQGANGYTF; DNA: TGTGCCAGCAGCTTCCAACAGGGGGCTAACGGCTACACCTTC
J: TRBJ2-2; D: NA; size: few; V: TRBV24-1; CDR3: CATSGSYGDGTGELFF; DNA: TGTGCCACCAGTGGGAGCTATGGGGACGGCACCGGGGAGCTGTTTTTT
J: TRBJ2-1; D: TRBD1; size: NA; V: TRBV15; CDR3: CATSTRGPNEQFF; DNA: TGTGCCACCAGCACGAGGGGGCCCAATGAGCAGTTCTTC
J: TRBJ2-5; D: NA; size: NA; V: TRBV29-1; CDR3: CSSRSHQETQYF; DNA: TGCAGCTCCCGCTCCCACCAAGAGACCCAGTACTTC
J: TRBJ1-5; D: NA; size: NA; V: TRBV28; CDR3: CASSFGDEYQPQHF; DNA: TGTGCCAGCAGTTTTGGCGACGAATATCAGCCCCAGCATTTT
J: TRBJ2-7; D: NA; size: few; V: TRBV14; CDR3: CASSRGPQNEQYF; DNA: TGTGCCAGCAGCCGTGGACCCCAAAACGAGCAGTACTTC
J: TRBJ2-5; D: NA; size: few; V: TRBV6-1; CDR3: CASRVYGPQETQYF; DNA: TGTGCCAGCAGGGTCTACGGGCCCCAAGAGACCCAGTACTTC
J: TRBJ2-1; D: NA; size: once; V: TRBV2; CDR3: CASSDKGFGEQFF; DNA: TGTGCCAGCAGTGATAAGGGCTTTGGTGAGCAGTTCTTC
J: TRBJ2-1; D: NA; size: few; V: TRBV9; CDR3: CASSVGHRPGAYNEQFF; DNA: TGTGCCAGCAGCGTAGGACATAGGCCAGGGGCCTACAATGAGCAGTTCTTC
J: TRBJ1-3; D: NA; size: NA; V: TRBV7-2; CDR3: CASSLEPRSSGNTIYF; DNA: TGTGCCAGCAGCTTAGAGCCCCGCAGCTCTGGAAACACCATATATTTT
J: TRBJ2-7; D: TRBD1; size: few; V: TRBV5-1; CDR3: CASSRLTGADEQYF; DNA: TGCGCCAGCAGCCGATTAACAGGGGCGGACGAGCAGTACTTC
J: TRBJ2-3; D: NA; size: NA; V: TRBV4-1; CDR3: CASSLDRQGTDTQYF; DNA: TGCGCCAGCAGCCTCGACCGACAGGGCACAGATACGCAGTATTTT
J: TRBJ2-7; D: NA; size: NA; V: TRBV7-9; CDR3: CATIGGTYEQYF; DNA: TGTGCCACAATCGGAGGCACCTACGAGCAGTACTTC
J: TRBJ2-5; D: TRBD2; size: few; V: TRBV19; CDR3: CASSWTSGGKETQYF; DNA: TGTGCCAGTAGCTGGACTAGCGGGGGCAAAGAGACCCAGTACTTC
J: TRBJ1-2; D: NA; size: NA; V: TRBV9; CDR3: CASSWGELNYGYTF; DNA: TGTGCCAGCAGCTGGGGGGAGTTGAACTATGGCTACACCTTC
J: TRBJ2-6; D: NA; size: few; V: TRBV6-5; CDR3: CASSYEGAGANVLTF; DNA: TGTGCCAGCAGTTACGAGGGTGCAGGGGCCAACGTCCTGACTTTC
J: TRBJ2-1; D: TRBD1; size: NA; V: TRBV14; CDR3: CASSKGQGGYNKQFF; DNA: TGTGCCAGCAGCAAGGGACAGGGAGGTTACAATAAGCAGTTCTTC
J: TRBJ2-1; D: TRBD2; size: many; V: TRBV7-2; CDR3: CASSLVASGDNEQFF; DNA: TGTGCCAGCAGCTTAGTGGCTAGCGGGGACAATGAGCAGTTCTTC
J: TRBJ1-3; D: TRBD1; size: NA; V: TRBV13; CDR3: CASSDRGDTIYF; DNA: TGTGCCAGTTCGGACAGGGGAGACACCATATATTTT
J: TRBJ2-1; D: NA; size: NA; V: TRBV7-3; CDR3: CASSPTGLGEQFF; DNA: TGTGCCAGCAGCCCAACGGGACTCGGGGAGCAGTTCTTC
J: TRBJ2-3; D: NA; size: NA; V: TRBV20-1; CDR3: CSATKGATDTQYF; DNA: TGCAGTGCAACGAAAGGAGCGACAGATACGCAGTATTTT
J: TRBJ2-5; D: TRBD1; size: few; V: TRBV11-1; CDR3: CASSSRTGLEETQYF; DNA: TGTGCCAGCAGCTCACGGACAGGGTTGGAAGAGACCCAGTACTTC
J: TRBJ2-2; D: NA; size: few; V: TRBV2; CDR3: CASSDLRAWAGELFF; DNA: TGTGCCAGCAGTGATCTCCGGGCCTGGGCCGGGGAGCTGTTTTTT
J: TRBJ2-7; D: TRBD2; size: few; V: TRBV7-2; CDR3: CASSGLAGRLEQYF; DNA: TGTGCCAGCAGTGGACTAGCGGGCCGATTGGAGCAGTACTTC
J: TRBJ2-4; D: TRBD1; size: few; V: TRBV20-1; CDR3: CSARDVGTGGKNIQYF; DNA: TGCAGTGCTAGAGATGTGGGGACAGGGGGCAAAAACATTCAGTACTTC
J: TRBJ2-3; D: TRBD2; size: NA; V: TRBV29-1; CDR3: CSVDVAGDTQYF; DNA: TGCAGCGTTGATGTAGCGGGAGATACGCAGTATTTT
J: TRBJ2-5; D: NA; size: few; V: TRBV7-2; CDR3: CASSYNAGAKETQYF; DNA: TGTGCCAGCAGCTACAATGCGGGGGCGAAAGAGACCCAGTACTTC
J: TRBJ2-5; D: NA; size: once; V: TRBV7-9; CDR3: CASSSASGVKQETQYF; DNA: TGTGCCAGCAGTTCGGCCTCGGGCGTCAAACAAGAGACCCAGTACTTC
J: TRBJ2-3; D: NA; size: NA; V: TRBV4-2; CDR3: CASREGVDTQYF; DNA: TGTGCCAGCAGGGAGGGGGTAGATACGCAGTATTTT
J: TRBJ2-6; D: TRBD1; size: NA; V: TRBV28; CDR3: CASMPTPGQGAGANVLTF; DNA: TGTGCCAGCATGCCAACACCGGGACAGGGGGCTGGGGCCAACGTCCTGACTTTC
J: TRBJ1-5; D: NA; size: NA; V: TRBV2; CDR3: CASSELQQLGPQHF; DNA: TGTGCCAGCAGTGAATTGCAGCAACTCGGGCCCCAGCATTTT
J: TRBJ2-2; D: NA; size: NA; V: TRBV20-1; CDR3: CSARGNRADTGELFF; DNA: TGCAGTGCTAGGGGCAATAGGGCGGACACCGGGGAGCTGTTTTTT
J: TRBJ1-5; D: NA; size: NA; V: TRBV29-1; CDR3: CSVEFSGSGTDTQHF; DNA: TGCAGCGTTGAATTCTCGGGTAGCGGCACAGATACGCAGCATTTT
J: TRBJ2-1; D: TRBD2; size: NA; V: TRBV5-1; CDR3: CASSFPYSGVSYNEQFF; DNA: TGCGCCAGCAGCTTCCCTTATAGCGGGGTCTCCTACAATGAGCAGTTCTTC
J: TRBJ2-7; D: NA; size: NA; V: TRBV20-1; CDR3: CSARTSPNEQYF; DNA: TGCAGTGCTAGAACTTCCCCGAACGAGCAGTACTTC
J: TRBJ2-3; D: NA; size: few; V: TRBV12-3/TRBV12-4; CDR3: CASSLLDTDTQYF; DNA: TGTGCCAGCAGTTTACTAGACACAGATACGCAGTATTTT
J: TRBJ2-7; D: NA; size: few; V: TRBV29-1; CDR3: CSATTTGTLEQYF; DNA: TGCAGCGCAACTACGACCGGGACACTCGAGCAGTACTTC
J: TRBJ2-1; D: NA; size: NA; V: TRBV29-1; CDR3: CSVEDPFSGEDYNEQFF; DNA: TGCAGCGTTGAAGATCCTTTTTCGGGAGAGGACTACAATGAGCAGTTCTTC
J: TRBJ2-7; D: NA; size: NA; V: TRBV4-1; CDR3: CASSQDLGSLTREQYF; DNA: TGCGCCAGCAGCCAAGACCTTGGGTCTCTAACCCGCGAGCAGTACTTC
J: TRBJ2-5; D: TRBD2; size: NA; V: TRBV5-8; CDR3: CASSYTGTSRQETQYF; DNA: TGTGCCAGCAGCTACACCGGGACTAGCCGACAAGAGACCCAGTACTTC
J: TRBJ2-5; D: TRBD2; size: few; V: TRBV24-1; CDR3: CATSDLLAGGQETQYF; DNA: TGTGCCACCAGTGATTTACTAGCGGGAGGACAAGAGACCCAGTACTTC
J: TRBJ2-3; D: NA; size: NA; V: TRBV11-3; CDR3: CASGTLSTDTQYF; DNA: TGTGCCAGCGGGACGCTCAGCACAGATACGCAGTATTTT
J: TRBJ2-1; D: TRBD2; size: many; V: TRBV5-5; CDR3: CASSQTGTSGRNEQFF; DNA: TGTGCCAGCAGCCAAACCGGGACTAGCGGGAGAAATGAGCAGTTCTTC
J: TRBJ2-1; D: TRBD2; size: NA; V: TRBV20-1; CDR3: CSADPGLRNEQFF; DNA: TGCAGTGCCGACCCGGGACTAAGAAATGAGCAGTTCTTC
J: TRBJ2-1; D: TRBD2; size: few; V: TRBV28; CDR3: CASRSGTSILNEQFF; DNA: TGTGCCAGCAGATCCGGGACTAGCATCCTCAATGAGCAGTTCTTC
J: TRBJ1-5; D: NA; size: few; V: TRBV15; CDR3: CATSSGGGSNQPQHF; DNA: TGTGCCACCAGCAGCGGCGGGGGGAGCAATCAGCCCCAGCATTTT
J: TRBJ2-4; D: NA; size: NA; V: TRBV7-2; CDR3: CASSQGRRPDIQYF; DNA: TGTGCCAGCAGCCAGGGACGGAGGCCTGACATTCAGTACTTC
J: TRBJ1-5; D: NA; size: NA; V: TRBV28; CDR3: CASGEEHF; DNA: TGTGCCAGCGGGGAGGAGCATTTT
J: TRBJ2-3; D: TRBD2; size: once; V: TRBV4-2; CDR3: CASSHQQRDTDTQYF; DNA: TGTGCCAGCAGCCATCAACAGCGGGACACAGATACGCAGTATTTT
J: TRBJ2-6; D: TRBD1; size: NA; V: TRBV6-2/TRBV6-3; CDR3: CASIKQGISLPGANVLTF; DNA: TGTGCCAGCATAAAACAGGGGATTTCCCTCCCTGGGGCCAACGTCCTGACTTTC
J: TRBJ2-3; D: TRBD2; size: few; V: TRBV7-3; CDR3: CASSLIGRTSGGTDTQYF; DNA: TGTGCCAGCAGCTTAATAGGCAGGACTAGCGGGGGGACAGATACGCAGTATTTT
J: TRBJ1-3; D: NA; size: NA; V: TRBV3-1; CDR3: CASSPDRSSGNTIYF; DNA: TGTGCCAGCAGCCCCGACAGGAGCTCTGGAAACACCATATATTTT
J: TRBJ2-5; D: NA; size: few; V: TRBV11-2; CDR3: CASGLTLTSGEQYF; DNA: TGTGCCAGCGGGCTCACCTTAACATCTGGGGAGCAGTACTTC